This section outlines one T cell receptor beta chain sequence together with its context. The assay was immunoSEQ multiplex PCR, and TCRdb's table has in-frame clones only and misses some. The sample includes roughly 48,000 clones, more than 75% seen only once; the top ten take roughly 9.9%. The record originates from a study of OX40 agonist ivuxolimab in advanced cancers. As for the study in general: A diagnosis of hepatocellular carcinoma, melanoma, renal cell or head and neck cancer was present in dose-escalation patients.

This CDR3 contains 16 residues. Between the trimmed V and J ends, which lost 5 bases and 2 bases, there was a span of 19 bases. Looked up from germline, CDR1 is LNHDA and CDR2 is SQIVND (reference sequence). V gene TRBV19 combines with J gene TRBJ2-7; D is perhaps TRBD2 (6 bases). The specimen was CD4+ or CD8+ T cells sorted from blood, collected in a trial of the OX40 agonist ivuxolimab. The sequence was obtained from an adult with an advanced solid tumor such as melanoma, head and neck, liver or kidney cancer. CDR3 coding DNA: TGTGCCAGTAGTCGGGGGTCCGTGGGAGTAACCTACGAGCAGTACTTC. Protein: CASSRGSVGVTYEQYF.